This is a list of T cell receptor beta chains from one sample in a study of T-cell memory formation after mild COVID-19. In TCRdb, the 5' RACE reads were re-called with MiXCR into one record per CDR3 protein. The profile shows approximately 490,000 distinct CDR3 sequences, roughly 20% of them singletons. The sequenced material came from PBMCs or a T cell subset sorted from them (not recorded which). Receptors were obtained from an adult woman who had mild COVID-19 (a few samples of this study predate the infection). Cell type and time point are not known. The conserved cysteine and the conserved F or W are not part of the CDR3 here.

CDR3 protein: ASSRGASTEAF
J gene: TRBJ1-1
V gene: TRBV12-3/TRBV12-4

CDR3 protein: ASSESTGENGNQPQH
J gene: TRBJ1-5
V gene: TRBV25-1

CDR3 protein: ASSAEAGGADTQY
J gene: TRBJ2-3
V gene: TRBV4-2

CDR3 protein: ATSSDRSGIHYNEQF
J gene: TRBJ2-1
V gene: TRBV15

CDR3 protein: ASSFFGALGYEQF
J gene: TRBJ2-1
V gene: TRBV5-1

CDR3 protein: SVAQGLGAYEQY
J gene: TRBJ2-7
V gene: TRBV29-1

CDR3 protein: AISPTSGRRGEQF
J gene: TRBJ2-1
V gene: TRBV10-3

CDR3 protein: ASSEVGKSYEQY
J gene: TRBJ2-7
V gene: TRBV6-1

CDR3 protein: ASSLDRGAATEAF
J gene: TRBJ1-1
V gene: TRBV5-1

CDR3 protein: ASSRTLAKNIQY
J gene: TRBJ2-4
V gene: TRBV9

CDR3 protein: ASSPGQGFAYNSPLH
J gene: TRBJ1-6
V gene: TRBV27

CDR3 protein: ASSPESGGYTQETQY
J gene: TRBJ2-5
V gene: TRBV18

CDR3 protein: ASSTKDWDNEQF
J gene: TRBJ2-1
V gene: TRBV7-9

CDR3 protein: ASSPPGQVIGGPKY
J gene: TRBJ2-5
V gene: TRBV25-1

CDR3 protein: ASSQGVAKWF
J gene: TRBJ1-4
V gene: TRBV4-1

CDR3 protein: ASSLPGSNEKLF
J gene: TRBJ1-4
V gene: TRBV5-1

CDR3 protein: ASSSWTGKPYEQY
J gene: TRBJ2-7
V gene: TRBV7-9

CDR3 protein: ASSEYGYNEQF
J gene: TRBJ2-1
V gene: TRBV2

CDR3 protein: ASILGAHEQF
J gene: TRBJ2-1
V gene: TRBV7-2

CDR3 protein: AWTQQSSNQPQH
J gene: TRBJ1-5
V gene: TRBV30

CDR3 protein: ASSPIPGVAGRQQETQY
J gene: TRBJ2-5
V gene: TRBV18

CDR3 protein: AAGEGARGANVLT
J gene: TRBJ2-6
V gene: TRBV7-9

CDR3 protein: ASSYDRGPNTEAF
J gene: TRBJ1-1
V gene: TRBV6-5

CDR3 protein: ASSLGGLQETQY
J gene: TRBJ2-5
V gene: TRBV5-1

CDR3 protein: ASTHRGTGSLQTEAF
J gene: TRBJ1-1
V gene: TRBV12-3/TRBV12-4

CDR3 protein: ASSPLSRDFASTDTQY
J gene: TRBJ2-3
V gene: TRBV18

CDR3 protein: ASSVGVGQGEETQY
J gene: TRBJ2-5
V gene: TRBV9

CDR3 protein: ASSPLGGFANTGELF
J gene: TRBJ2-2
V gene: TRBV5-5

CDR3 protein: ASSPPDPDTQY
J gene: TRBJ2-3
V gene: TRBV9

CDR3 protein: SASSGAREETQY
J gene: TRBJ2-5
V gene: TRBV20-1

CDR3 protein: ASSRGTSFEQY
J gene: TRBJ2-7
V gene: TRBV2

CDR3 protein: ASSYSTGIGDLTEAF
J gene: TRBJ1-1
V gene: TRBV6-5

CDR3 protein: ASSQKTEFPYEQY
J gene: TRBJ2-7
V gene: TRBV4-3

CDR3 protein: ASSQELAGREQY
J gene: TRBJ2-7
V gene: TRBV3-1

CDR3 protein: ASWVASEQF
J gene: TRBJ2-1
V gene: TRBV2

CDR3 protein: SAQRAWDRGGNTIY
J gene: TRBJ1-3
V gene: TRBV20-1

CDR3 protein: ASSPIRDRGYGSYEQY
J gene: TRBJ2-7
V gene: TRBV5-1

CDR3 protein: ASRSSGLSYEQY
J gene: TRBJ2-7
V gene: TRBV11-2

CDR3 protein: ASRPTGSNTEAF
J gene: TRBJ1-1
V gene: TRBV12-3/TRBV12-4

CDR3 protein: ASRTSGGSTDTQY
J gene: TRBJ2-3
V gene: TRBV5-1

CDR3 protein: SARISYRGAEAF
J gene: TRBJ1-1
V gene: TRBV20-1